The 18 T cell receptor beta chains below come from one sample, sequenced in a study of molecular identifiers for immune sequencing clone quantification. TCRdb itself ran the PCR reads through MiXCR, one entry per CDR3 protein. The sample carries hundreds of thousands of distinct CDR3 sequences, 25% recorded once. What was sequenced was naive CD8+ T cells from blood, with Jurkat cell RNA spiked in. Subset defined: FACS-sorted CD8+CD4-CCR7+CD45RA+ naive T cells. The receptors were sampled from a human donor in good health. Some libraries in this study had Jurkat cell RNA spiked in.

At least ten counts were recorded for this clonotype. The chain employs TRBV12-3 or TRBV12-4 and TRBJ2-5; the match to TRBD1 covers 7 bases. The ends lost 6 bases at V and 4 bases at J; junction bases unmatched: 5. The CDR3 is made up of 13 amino acids. The CDR3 loop is CASRLGQLETQYF. DNA of the CDR3: TGTGCCAGCAGATTGGGACAGCTAGAGACCCAGTACTTC.

This clonotype was observed a handful of times. The chain uses TRBV19 and TRBJ1-5; 11 bases map to TRBD1. Unmatched junction bases numbered 4, after V lost 5 bases and J lost 4 bases. Germline lookup yields CDR1 LNHDA and CDR2 SQIVND (reference sequence). The CDR3 is 15 residues long. Here the CDR3 reads CASSWTGGANQPQHF. Written as DNA, the CDR3 is TGTGCCAGTAGTTGGACAGGGGGCGCGAATCAGCCCCAGCATTTT.

This clonotype has at least ten counts. This chain links TRBV7-2 with TRBJ2-7, with 12 nucleotides matching TRBD2. The length of the CDR3 is 15 residues. Germline trimming cut 2 bases from V and 4 bases from J; bases unmatched to any gene: 3. Germline V gene lookup returns CDR1 SGHTA and CDR2 FQGNSA. This chain's CDR3 is CASSLTSGGMYEQYF. CDR3 DNA: TGTGCCAGCAGCTTAACTAGCGGGGGGATGTACGAGCAGTACTTC.

The V gene is TRBV6-1, the J gene TRBJ2-7; D may correspond to TRBD1 or TRBD2 (6 bases each). V lost 0 bases and J lost 0, with 18 bases in between. This CDR3 has 18 residues. CDR1 and CDR2 from the germline V gene are MNHNS and SASEGT. This CDR3 reads CASSEALLGGPSSYEQYF. The CDR3 DNA reads TGTGCCAGCAGTGAAGCGCTTCTAGGGGGGCCTTCCTCCTACGAGCAGTACTTC.

In this sample, this clonotype turned up a few times. V is TRBV27 and J is TRBJ2-3; 8 bases are a match to TRBD1. The CDR3 length is 17 residues. CDR1 and CDR2 (germline): MNHEY, SMNVEV (reference sequence). The V gene end was trimmed by 7 bases and the J gene end by 10 bases; junction bases not matched to a gene: 22. The CDR3 DNA reads as TGTGCCAGCACCCCAGCCCCGGACAGGGAACCAGATACGGCGCAGTATTTT. As protein: CASTPAPDREPDTAQYF.

The genes are TRBV20-1 and TRBJ2-7; TRBD2 matches at 11 bases. J was trimmed by 7 bases and V by 6 bases; bases with no gene match: 8. The length of the CDR3 is 13 residues. CDR1 and CDR2 (germline): DFQATT, SNEGSKA (reference sequence). CDR3 sequence reads: CSAIKTSGNEQYF. The CDR3 coding sequence is TGCAGTGCCATTAAGACTAGCGGGAATGAGCAGTACTTC.

This clonotype has only a few counts. The CDR3, as DNA: TGTGCCAGTAGTATAGCAGGTTTGAACACTGAAGCTTTCTTT. Protein product: CASSIAGLNTEAFF. The chain couples TRBV19 to TRBJ1-1, with D unclear. The germline gives CDR1 LNHDA, CDR2 SQIVND (reference sequence). The CDR3 consists of 14 residues. Trimming shortened V by 1 base and J by 0 bases, and 6 bases separated the two germline ends.

This clonotype was seen many times. This chain uses TRBV6-5 with TRBJ1-5; 8 bases fit TRBD1. CDR1 and CDR2 from the germline V gene are MNHEY and SVGAGI. The CDR3 covers 15 residues. V trimming: 5 bases; J trimming: 2 bases; junction bases outside the gene matches: 5. The CDR3 reads CASSRGQGGNQPQHF. The CDR3 DNA follows: TGTGCCAGCAGTCGAGGACAGGGTGGCAATCAGCCCCAGCATTTT.

This clonotype was seen repeatedly, ten times or more. V is TRBV13 and J is TRBJ2-3; 7 bases fit TRBD1. The J segment lost 5 bases and the V segment lost 3 bases, leaving 8 bases of the junction unmatched. The CDR3 is 15 residues long. CDR1 is PRHDT and CDR2 is FYEKMQ in the germline V gene (reference sequence). The chain's CDR3 is CASSLRQGEGDTQYF. As DNA, the CDR3 is TGTGCCAGCAGCTTGCGGCAGGGGGAAGGAGATACGCAGTATTTT.

A remark on this clonotype: A junction boundary mismatches the germline segment, possibly from a read error. This chain links TRBV4-1 with TRBJ2-2, with 10 bases that match TRBD1. This CDR3 comprises 18 residues. Per the germline V gene, CDR1 is MGHRA and CDR2 is YSYEKL. The chain's CDR3 is CASSHLKGQGMDTGALFF. The CDR3 DNA reads TGCGCCAGCAGCCACCTCAAGGGACAGGGGATGGACACCGGGGCGCTGTTTTTT.

V usage is TRBV7-9 and J usage is TRBJ2-2, with D unresolved. CDR1 and CDR2 (germline): SEHNR, FQNEAQ (reference sequence). V lost 1 base and J 17 bases, leaving 41 bases between the germline ends. The CDR3 runs to 21 residues. CDR3 nucleotide sequence: TGTGCCAGCAGCTTAGAGAGAGAGGACCTGAAAAACGTGTTCCCACCCGAGGTCTTATTTTTT. Protein: CASSLEREDLKNVFPPEVLFF.

The J gene is TRBJ1-4, the V gene TRBV27, with D possibly being TRBD1 (5 bases). The CDR3 length is 15 residues. CDR1 and CDR2 from the germline V gene are MNHEY and SMNVEV (reference sequence). V lost 3 bases, J lost 8 bases, and 16 bases lay in between. The CDR3 protein is CASSLGGGLDEKLFF. The CDR3 region has the DNA TGTGCCAGCAGTTTGGGGGGGGGGTTGGACGAAAAACTGTTTTTT.

This clonotype has a handful of counts. The chain employs TRBV29-1 and TRBJ1-3, with 7 bases lining up with TRBD1. Trimming cost V 6 bases and J 0 bases; bases outside gene matches: 5. The CDR3 has 14 amino acids. Germline assignment: CDR1 SQVTM and CDR2 ANQGSEA. CDR3 sequence (DNA): TGCAGCGTAACGGGACAGCTCTCTGGAAACACCATATATTTT. Translated: CSVTGQLSGNTIYF.

Of note for this clonotype: The junction departs from the called germline gene at one end, perhaps through a read error. This chain connects TRBV12-3 or TRBV12-4 to TRBJ2-5, with 7 bases that match TRBD2. This CDR3 contains 15 residues. CDR3 residues: CASSLGGGLQEPQYF. Written as DNA, the CDR3 is TGTGCCAGCAGCCTGGGGGGGGGACTACAAGAGCCCCAGTACTTC.

As regards this clonotype: Possible read error: a much larger clone is one base away. The chain carries TRBV10-2 and TRBJ1-2; TRBD1 aligns across 9 bases. CDR3 length: 16 amino acids. V trimming: 0 bases; J trimming: 7 bases; junction bases outside the gene matches: 9. CDR1 and CDR2 (germline): WSHSY, SAAADI. CDR3 sequence (DNA): TGCGCCAGCAGTGAGTCCCGGGACAGGGTGAGCTTTGGCTACACCTTC. Protein product: CASSESRDRVSFGYTF.

This clonotype has at least ten counts. CDR3 amino acids: CASSYTGGEFYEQYF. The CDR3 DNA sequence: TGTGCCAGCAGTTACACAGGGGGAGAATTCTACGAGCAGTACTTC. The chain recombines TRBV6-5 with TRBJ2-7; 8 bases fit TRBD1. J gave up 3 bases and V 2 bases, and 6 bases lay outside the gene matches. CDR1 is MNHEY, CDR2 SVGAGI, per germline. The CDR3 contains 15 residues.

Many counts were recorded for this clonotype. The chain couples TRBV19 to TRBJ2-6; possibly TRBD2 for D (6 bases). In germline, CDR1 is LNHDA, CDR2 SQIVND (reference sequence). Trimming removed 7 bases from V and 4 bases from J, with 14 bases in between. This CDR3 has 15 amino acids. This chain's CDR3 is CASTWGLAGANVLTF. CDR3 bases: TGTGCCAGTACCTGGGGACTGGCAGGGGCCAACGTCCTGACTTTC.

This chain uses TRBV3-1 with TRBJ2-7; 8 positions agree with TRBD2. The CDR3 is 17 residues long. Germline loops: CDR1 LGHDT, CDR2 YNNKEL (reference sequence). The V and J ends lost 4 bases and 0 bases, in that order; junction bases with no gene match: 11. The CDR3 region has the DNA TGTGCCAGCAGCCCGCCAACCGGGGGGGGGAGCTCCTACGAGCAGTACTTC. Amino acid sequence: CASSPPTGGGSSYEQYF.